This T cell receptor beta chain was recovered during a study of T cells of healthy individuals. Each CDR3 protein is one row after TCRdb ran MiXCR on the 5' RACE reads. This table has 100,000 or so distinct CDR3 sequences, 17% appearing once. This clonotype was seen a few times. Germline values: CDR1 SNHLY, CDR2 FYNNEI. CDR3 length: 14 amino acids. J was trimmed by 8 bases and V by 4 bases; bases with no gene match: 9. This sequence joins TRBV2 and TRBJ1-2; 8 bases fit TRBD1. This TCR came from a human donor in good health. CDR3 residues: CASSGTTGVLGYTF. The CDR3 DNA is TGTGCCAGCAGTGGGACGACAGGGGTTCTGGGCTACACCTTC. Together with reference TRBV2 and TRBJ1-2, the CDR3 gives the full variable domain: EPEVTQTPSHQVTQMGQEVILRCVPISNHLYFYWYRQILGQKVEFLVSFYNNEISEKSEIFDDQFSVERPDGSNFTLKIRSTKLEDSAMYFCASSGTTGVLGYTFGSGTRLTVV.